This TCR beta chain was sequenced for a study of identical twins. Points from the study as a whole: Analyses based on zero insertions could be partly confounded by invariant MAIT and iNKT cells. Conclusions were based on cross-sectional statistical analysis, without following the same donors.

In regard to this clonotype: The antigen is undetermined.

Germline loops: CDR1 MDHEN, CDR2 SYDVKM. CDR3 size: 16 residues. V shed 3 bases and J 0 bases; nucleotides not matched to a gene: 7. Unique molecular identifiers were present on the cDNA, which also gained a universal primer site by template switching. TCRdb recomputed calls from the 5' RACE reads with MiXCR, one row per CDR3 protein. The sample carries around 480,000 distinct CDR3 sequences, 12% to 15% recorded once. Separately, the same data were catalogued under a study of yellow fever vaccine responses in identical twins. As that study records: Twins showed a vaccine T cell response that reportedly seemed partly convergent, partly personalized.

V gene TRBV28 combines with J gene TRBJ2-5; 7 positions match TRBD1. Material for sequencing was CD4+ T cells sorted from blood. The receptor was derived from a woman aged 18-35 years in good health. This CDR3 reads CASSFPWDSYQETQYF. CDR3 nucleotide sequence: TGTGCCAGCAGTTTCCCCTGGGACAGTTACCAAGAGACCCAGTACTTC.